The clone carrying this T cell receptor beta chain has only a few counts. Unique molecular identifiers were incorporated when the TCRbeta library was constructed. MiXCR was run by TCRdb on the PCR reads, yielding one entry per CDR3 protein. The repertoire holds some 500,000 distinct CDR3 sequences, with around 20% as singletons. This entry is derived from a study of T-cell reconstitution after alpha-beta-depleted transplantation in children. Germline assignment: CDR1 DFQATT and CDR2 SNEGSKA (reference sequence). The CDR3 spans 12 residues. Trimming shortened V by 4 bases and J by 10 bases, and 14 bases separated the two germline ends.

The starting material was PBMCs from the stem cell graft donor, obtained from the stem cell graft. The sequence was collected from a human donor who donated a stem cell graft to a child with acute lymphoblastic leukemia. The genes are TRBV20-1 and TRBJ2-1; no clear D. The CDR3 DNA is TGCAGTGCTACGCCCACGGAGAGGGAGCAGTTCTTC. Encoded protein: CSATPTEREQFF.